This is a list of T cell receptor beta chains from one sample in a study of early T cells in non-severe SARS-CoV-2 infection. TCRdb recomputed calls from the 5' RACE reads with MiXCR, one row per CDR3 protein. The sample carries fewer than 60,000 distinct CDR3 sequences, 4% to 5% recorded once. The sequencing input was whole blood. These receptors originate from an adult who was a healthcare worker with PCR-confirmed SARS-CoV-2 infection or an uninfected control (not recorded which). CDR3s include the opening cysteine and the closing phenylalanine or tryptophan. The order of the fields is V gene, D gene, clone size, J gene, CDR3 protein, CDR3 DNA. A D gene is named only where the DNA matches it firmly. Where a row states a size, it is once, few, many or the class of an expanded clone; other rows omit it.

TRBV27,NA,many,TRBJ1-1,CASRLVGGANTEAFF,TGTGCCAGCAGGCTTGTGGGGGGGGCGAACACTGAAGCTTTCTTT
TRBV10-1,NA,few,TRBJ2-7,CASSDRGSYEQYF,TGCGCCAGCAGTGACCGGGGCTCCTACGAGCAGTACTTC
TRBV5-4,TRBD1,many,TRBJ2-2,CASSFTGGTGELFF,TGTGCCAGCAGCTTTACAGGGGGCACCGGGGAGCTGTTTTTT
TRBV11-3,NA,many,TRBJ2-3,CASSLGPADTQYF,TGTGCCAGCAGCTTAGGCCCGGCAGATACGCAGTATTTT
TRBV7-2,NA,NA,TRBJ1-5,CASSPWSNQPQHF,TGTGCCAGCAGCCCCTGGAGTAATCAGCCCCAGCATTTT
TRBV7-6,TRBD2,many,TRBJ2-5,CASSQTTSGAQETQYF,TGTGCCAGCAGCCAGACGACTAGCGGTGCGCAAGAGACCCAGTACTTC
TRBV7-9,NA,few,TRBJ1-2,CASSYQDGLYF,TGTGCCAGCAGCTACCAGGACGGACTCTACTTC
TRBV29-1,NA,many,TRBJ2-7,CSDHPGSYEQYF,TGCAGCGACCACCCAGGGTCCTACGAGCAGTACTTC
TRBV5-5,NA,NA,TRBJ1-2,CASSFSSNYGYTF,TGTGCCAGCAGCTTTTCGAGTAACTATGGCTACACCTTC
TRBV20-1,TRBD1,many,TRBJ2-7,CSAYITGAYEQYF,TGCAGTGCTTACATTACAGGGGCCTACGAGCAGTACTTC
TRBV7-8,TRBD1,many,TRBJ2-1,CASSKWTGEQFF,TGTGCCAGCAGCAAATGGACAGGGGAGCAGTTCTTC